This T cell receptor beta chain was found in a study of cytomegalovirus exposure and HLA in healthy donors. CDR3 length equals 16 residues. The V gene's germline CDR1 is SGDLS and CDR2 YYNGEE. Trimming removed 4 bases from V and 1 base from J; junction bases left unmatched: 10. Repertoires were generated with immunoSEQ multiplex PCR, while TCRdb's copy carries only in-frame clones and drops some. The profile shows some 190,000 clones, roughly 83% of them singletons. The gene calls are TRBV9 and TRBJ2-7, with TRBD1 identical over 8 bases. Sequenced sample: PBMCs. The TCR originated in a young woman in good health and CMV-seronegative. The CDR3 coding sequence is TGTGCCAGCAGCACCGGGACAGGAGAGGGATCCTACGAGCAGTACTTC. Its protein is CASSTGTGEGSYEQYF.